The 16 T cell receptor beta chains below come from one sample, sequenced in a study of cytomegalovirus exposure and HLA in healthy donors. The repertoire was sequenced with immunoSEQ multiplex PCR; TCRdb's copy has only in-frame clones and lacks some. In the table there are about 130,000 clones, approximately 94% of which are singletons. Sequencing was performed on PBMCs. The receptors come from a man aged 18 to 29 in good health and CMV-seronegative.

This chain connects TRBV29-1 to TRBJ2-2, with D maybe TRBD1 (6 bases). V was cut by 0 bases and J by 5 bases, with 16 bases left in between. CDR1 SQVTM and CDR2 ANQGSEA come from the germline V gene. There are 16 residues in the CDR3. Here the CDR3 DNA reads TGCAGCGTTGAAGATGTGAGGGCAGGGGTGACCGGGGAGCTGTTTTTT. Residues: CSVEDVRAGVTGELFF.

The chain carries TRBV18 and TRBJ1-5; the match to TRBD1 covers 9 bases. Germline V gene lookup returns CDR1 KGHSH and CDR2 LQKENI. The junction had 4 bases not matched to a gene; V was cut back by 3 bases and J by 7 bases. The CDR3 contains 14 residues. CDR3 sequence (DNA): TGTGCCAGCTCACCCACAGGGGGCGAGCAGCCCCAGCATTTT. Encoded protein: CASSPTGGEQPQHF.

The chain links TRBV4-1 to TRBJ2-7, with 13 nucleotides matching TRBD2. The length of the CDR3 is 17 residues. Per germline, CDR1 MGHRA and CDR2 YSYEKL. V shed 1 base and J 2 bases; nucleotides not matched to a gene: 5. CDR3 sequence reads: CASSQVLTSGRAYEQYF. As DNA, the CDR3 is TGCGCCAGCAGCCAAGTCCTAACTAGCGGGAGGGCCTACGAGCAGTACTTC.

The CDR3 sequence: CASSPGGKSYNEQFF. The DNA for the CDR3 is TGCGCCAGCAGCCCTGGGGGCAAGTCCTACAATGAGCAGTTCTTC. The chain links TRBV5-1 to TRBJ2-1, with TRBD1 as a possible D gene (6 bases). Germline CDR1 is SGHRS and CDR2 is YFSETQ. The CDR3 length is 15 residues. Between the trimmed V and J ends, which lost 4 bases and 1 base, there was a span of 12 bases.

This sequence joins TRBV4-2 and TRBJ1-1; TRBD1 might be the D (5 bases). Germline CDR1 reads LGHNA; CDR2 reads YNFKEQ. The V end lost 4 bases, the J end lost 8 bases, and 17 bases lay between the germline ends. The CDR3 runs to 14 residues. Written as DNA, the CDR3 is TGTGCCAGCAGCCTATTCAGATCGGGGGTAGAAGCTTTCTTT. The encoded protein is CASSLFRSGVEAFF.

The rearrangement links TRBV6-5 to TRBJ1-1, with no clear D. This CDR3 comprises 13 residues. With 2 bases removed from V and 4 bases from J, the gap between germline ends came to 8 bases. Germline loops: CDR1 MNHEY, CDR2 SVGAGI. In DNA form, the CDR3 reads TGTGCCAGCAGTTACGAGGGCGGCACTGAAGCTTTCTTT. Amino acids: CASSYEGGTEAFF.

This clone was detected only once. The chain links TRBV7-2 to TRBJ2-7; 9 positions agree with TRBD2. Unmatched junction bases numbered 4, after V lost 3 bases and J lost 4 bases. Per germline, CDR1 SGHTA and CDR2 FQGNSA. The CDR3 loop spans 14 amino acids. DNA for the CDR3: TGTGCCAGCAGCTTTAGCGGGAGCCGGTACGAGCAGTACTTC. Translated, it gives CASSFSGSRYEQYF.

The chain employs TRBV19 and TRBJ2-3; D is perhaps TRBD2 (6 bases). Trimming stripped 3 bases from V and 6 bases from J, with 16 bases between. Germline lookup yields CDR1 LNHDA and CDR2 SQIVND (reference sequence). The length of the CDR3 is 15 residues. This CDR3 reads CASSIAHLSGDTQYF. For the CDR3, the DNA is TGTGCCAGTAGTATTGCACACCTGAGCGGGGATACGCAGTATTTT.

The J gene is TRBJ2-7, the V gene TRBV19, with 8 positions matching TRBD1. V trimming: 3 bases; J trimming: 0 bases; junction bases outside the gene matches: 7. Looked up from germline, CDR1 is LNHDA and CDR2 is SQIVND (reference sequence). The CDR3 sequence is 16 residues long. As DNA, the CDR3 is TGTGCCAGTAGTATTAGTCTCACAGGGGGCTCCTACGAGCAGTACTTC. Amino acids: CASSISLTGGSYEQYF.

The V call is TRBV7-2, the J call TRBJ2-7; D call uncertain. Germline V gene lookup returns CDR1 SGHTA and CDR2 FQGNSA. Trimming took 5 bases from V and 0 from J, leaving 14 bases between them. The CDR3 has 15 amino acids. The CDR3: CASSPDLRISYEQYF. CDR3 sequence (DNA): TGTGCCAGCAGCCCAGATTTGAGGATCTCCTACGAGCAGTACTTC.

This sequence joins TRBV11-3 and TRBJ2-1; D perhaps matches TRBD1 (6 bases). Trimming stripped 1 base from V and 5 bases from J, with 9 bases between. Germline CDR1 SGHNT, CDR2 YENEEA. The CDR3 sequence is 14 residues long. The CDR3 spells CASSLADSHNEQFF. The CDR3 DNA reads as TGTGCCAGCAGCTTAGCGGACAGCCACAATGAGCAGTTCTTC.

This chain connects TRBV6-5 to TRBJ1-1; 7 bases align to TRBD1. Trimming at V came to 2 bases and at J to 7 bases, leaving 7 bases not matched to a gene. Germline values: CDR1 MNHEY, CDR2 SVGAGI. This CDR3 contains 14 residues. The CDR3 spells CASSYGGTVREAFF. CDR3 DNA: TGTGCCAGCAGTTACGGAGGGACAGTCCGTGAAGCTTTCTTT.

The gene calls are TRBV19 and TRBJ2-1; TRBD2 aligns across 12 bases. The V and J ends lost 3 bases and 5 bases, in that order; junction bases with no gene match: 2. This CDR3 contains 15 residues. Germline values: CDR1 LNHDA, CDR2 SQIVND (reference sequence). CDR3 sequence reads: CASSILAGGNNEQFF. DNA for the CDR3: TGTGCCAGTAGTATTCTAGCGGGAGGGAACAATGAGCAGTTCTTC.

The gene calls are TRBV6-5 and TRBJ2-1; unclear D gene. Trimming pared 4 bases from V and 3 bases from J, leaving 4 bases between. CDR3 length equals 12 residues. CDR1 and CDR2 (germline): MNHEY, SVGAGI. CDR3 DNA sequence: TGTGCCAGCAGTTCATTCTACAATGAGCAGTTCTTC. Amino acid sequence: CASSSFYNEQFF.

The chain joins TRBV5-6 to TRBJ2-1; perhaps TRBD1 as D (6 bases). This CDR3 is 16 amino acids long. In germline, CDR1 is SGHDT, CDR2 YYEEEE. V dropped 4 bases and J dropped 2 bases, with 16 bases sitting between them. DNA for the CDR3: TGTGCCAGCAGCCACCCTCAGGGGCCCCCCTACAATGAGCAGTTCTTC. This gives the protein CASSHPQGPPYNEQFF.

Comments on this clone: Other DNA sequences of this sample code for an identical CDR3. The chain recombines TRBV5-1 with TRBJ1-2; the D is unclear. The CDR3 length is 12 residues. Germline values: CDR1 SGHRS, CDR2 YFSETQ. V was clipped by 0 bases and J by 7 bases, with 7 bases between them. CDR3 protein: CASSLGAPGYTF. In DNA form, the CDR3 reads TGCGCCAGCAGCTTGGGAGCACCTGGCTACACCTTC.